The clone carrying this TCR beta chain came up a few times. Its specificity is not known. Autoimmune disease history or systemic immunosuppression disqualified patients. The source of the sample is a study of OX40 agonist ivuxolimab in advanced cancers. Study-wide results and caveats: Within 6 weeks, CD4+ and CD8+ blood T cells expanded clonally at 0.1 to 3.0 mg/kg.

Trimming took off 0 bases at V and 3 bases at J, with 9 bases between the two ends. In germline, CDR1 is LNHNV, CDR2 YYDKDF (reference sequence). The CDR3 covers 14 residues. Libraries were prepared by immunoSEQ multiplex PCR; TCRdb keeps only in-frame clonotypes and omits some of them. The sample has about 30,000 clones; roughly 81% are singletons. This chain joins TRBV15 and TRBJ2-7; a weak D match, TRBD2 (6 bases). This TCR derives from an adult with an advanced solid tumor such as melanoma, head and neck, liver or kidney cancer. The specimen was CD4+ or CD8+ T cells sorted from blood, collected in a trial of the OX40 agonist ivuxolimab. The CDR3 spells CATSREGSGYEQYF. The CDR3 DNA reads as TGTGCCACCAGCAGAGAGGGTAGCGGCTACGAGCAGTACTTC.